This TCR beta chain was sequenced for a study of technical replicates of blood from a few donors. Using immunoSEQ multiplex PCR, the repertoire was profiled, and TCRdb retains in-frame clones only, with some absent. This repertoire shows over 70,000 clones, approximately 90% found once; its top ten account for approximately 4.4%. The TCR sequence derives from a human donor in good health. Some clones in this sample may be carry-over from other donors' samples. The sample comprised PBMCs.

As DNA, the CDR3 is TGTGCCAGCAGCCCCAGTGGAGGTTCCGGAAACACCATATATTTT. It yields the protein CASSPSGGSGNTIYF. V usage is TRBV7-2 and J usage is TRBJ1-3; D unresolved. The germline gives CDR1 SGHTA, CDR2 FQGNSA. The CDR3 sequence is 15 residues long. The V gene lost 5 bases and the J gene lost 4 bases, with 15 bases spanning the gap.